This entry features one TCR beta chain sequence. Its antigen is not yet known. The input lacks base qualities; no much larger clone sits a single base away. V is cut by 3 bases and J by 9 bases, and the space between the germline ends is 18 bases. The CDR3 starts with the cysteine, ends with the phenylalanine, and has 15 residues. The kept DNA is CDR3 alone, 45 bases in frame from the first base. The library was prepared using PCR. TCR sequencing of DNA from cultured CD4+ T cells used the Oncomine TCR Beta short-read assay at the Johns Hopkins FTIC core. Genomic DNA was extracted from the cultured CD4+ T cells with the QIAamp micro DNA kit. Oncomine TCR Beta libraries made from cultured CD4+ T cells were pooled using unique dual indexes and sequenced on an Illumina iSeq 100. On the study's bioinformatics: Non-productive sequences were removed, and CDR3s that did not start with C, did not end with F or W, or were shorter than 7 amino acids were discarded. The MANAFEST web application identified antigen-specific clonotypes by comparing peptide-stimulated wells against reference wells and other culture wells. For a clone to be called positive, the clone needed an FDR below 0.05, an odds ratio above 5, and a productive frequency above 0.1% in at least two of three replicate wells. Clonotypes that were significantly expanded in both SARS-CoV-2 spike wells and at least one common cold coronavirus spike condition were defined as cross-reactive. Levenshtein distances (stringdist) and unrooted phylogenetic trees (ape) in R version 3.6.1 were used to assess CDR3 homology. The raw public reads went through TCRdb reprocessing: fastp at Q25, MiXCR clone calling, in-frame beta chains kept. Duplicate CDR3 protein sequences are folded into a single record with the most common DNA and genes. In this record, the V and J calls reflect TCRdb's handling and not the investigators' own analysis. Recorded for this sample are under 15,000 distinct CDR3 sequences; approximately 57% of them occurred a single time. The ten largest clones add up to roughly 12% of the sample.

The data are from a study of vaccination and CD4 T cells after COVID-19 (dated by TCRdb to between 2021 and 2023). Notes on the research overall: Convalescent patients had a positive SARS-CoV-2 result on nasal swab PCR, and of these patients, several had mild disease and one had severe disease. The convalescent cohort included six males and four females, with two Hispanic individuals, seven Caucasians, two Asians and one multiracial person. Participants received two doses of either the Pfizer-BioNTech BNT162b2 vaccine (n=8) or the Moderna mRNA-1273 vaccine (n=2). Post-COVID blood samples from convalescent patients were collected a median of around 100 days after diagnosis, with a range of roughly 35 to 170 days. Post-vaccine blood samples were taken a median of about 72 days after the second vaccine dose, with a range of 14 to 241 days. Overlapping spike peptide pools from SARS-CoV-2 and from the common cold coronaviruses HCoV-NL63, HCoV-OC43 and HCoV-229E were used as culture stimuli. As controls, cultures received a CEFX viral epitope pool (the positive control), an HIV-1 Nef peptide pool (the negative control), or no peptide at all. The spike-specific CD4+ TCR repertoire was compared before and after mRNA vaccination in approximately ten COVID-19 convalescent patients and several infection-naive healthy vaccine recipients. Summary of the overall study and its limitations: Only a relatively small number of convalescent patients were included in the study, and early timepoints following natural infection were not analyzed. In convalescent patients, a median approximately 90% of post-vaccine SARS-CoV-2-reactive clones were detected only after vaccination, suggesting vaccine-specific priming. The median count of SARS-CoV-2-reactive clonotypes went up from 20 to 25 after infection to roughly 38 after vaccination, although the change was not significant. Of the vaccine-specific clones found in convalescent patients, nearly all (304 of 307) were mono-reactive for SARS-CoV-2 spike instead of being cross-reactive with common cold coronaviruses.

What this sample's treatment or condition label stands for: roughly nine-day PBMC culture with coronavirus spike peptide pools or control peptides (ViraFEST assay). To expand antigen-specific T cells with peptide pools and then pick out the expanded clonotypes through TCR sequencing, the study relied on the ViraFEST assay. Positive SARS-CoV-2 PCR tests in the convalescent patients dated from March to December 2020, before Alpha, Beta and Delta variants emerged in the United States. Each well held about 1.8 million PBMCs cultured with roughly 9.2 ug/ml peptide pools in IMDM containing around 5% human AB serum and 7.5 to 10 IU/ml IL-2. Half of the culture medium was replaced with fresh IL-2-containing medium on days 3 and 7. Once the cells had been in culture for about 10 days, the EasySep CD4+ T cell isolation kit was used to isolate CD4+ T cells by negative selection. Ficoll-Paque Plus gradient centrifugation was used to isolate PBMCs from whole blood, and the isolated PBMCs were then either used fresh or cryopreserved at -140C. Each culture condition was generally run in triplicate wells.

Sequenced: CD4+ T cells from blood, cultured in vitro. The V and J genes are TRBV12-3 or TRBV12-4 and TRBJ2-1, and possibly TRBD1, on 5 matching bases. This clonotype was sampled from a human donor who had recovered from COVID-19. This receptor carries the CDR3 CASSFSQGRVSEQFF. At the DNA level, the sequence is TGTGCCAGCAGTTTTAGCCAGGGTAGGGTTTCTGAGCAGTTCTTC.